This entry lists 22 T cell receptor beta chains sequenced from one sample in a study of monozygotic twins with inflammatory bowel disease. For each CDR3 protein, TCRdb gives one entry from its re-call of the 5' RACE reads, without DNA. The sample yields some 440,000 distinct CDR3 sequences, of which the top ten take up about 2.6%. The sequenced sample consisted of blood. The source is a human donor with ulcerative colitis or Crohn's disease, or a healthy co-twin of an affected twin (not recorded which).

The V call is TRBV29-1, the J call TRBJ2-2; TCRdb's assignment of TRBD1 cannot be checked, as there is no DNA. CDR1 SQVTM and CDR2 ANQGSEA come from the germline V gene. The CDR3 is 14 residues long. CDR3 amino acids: CSVGQGVNTGELFF.

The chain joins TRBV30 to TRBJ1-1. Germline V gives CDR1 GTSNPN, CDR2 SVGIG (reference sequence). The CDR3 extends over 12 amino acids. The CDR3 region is CAWSPAGTEAFF.

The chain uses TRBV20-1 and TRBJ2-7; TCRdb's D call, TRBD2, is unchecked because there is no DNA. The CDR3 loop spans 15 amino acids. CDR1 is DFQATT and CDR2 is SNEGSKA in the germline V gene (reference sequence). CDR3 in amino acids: CSAPLSGSLPYEQYF.

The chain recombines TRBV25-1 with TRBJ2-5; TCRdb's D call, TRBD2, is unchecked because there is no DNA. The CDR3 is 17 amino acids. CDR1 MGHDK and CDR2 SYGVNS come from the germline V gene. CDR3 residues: CASSDPPGTSGGETQYF. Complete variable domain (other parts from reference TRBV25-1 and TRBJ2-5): EADIYQTPRYLVIGTGKKITLECSQTMGHDKMYWYQQDPGMELHLIHYSYGVNSTEKGDLSSESTVSRIRTEHFPLTLESARPSHTSQYLCASSDPPGTSGGETQYFGPGTRLLVL.

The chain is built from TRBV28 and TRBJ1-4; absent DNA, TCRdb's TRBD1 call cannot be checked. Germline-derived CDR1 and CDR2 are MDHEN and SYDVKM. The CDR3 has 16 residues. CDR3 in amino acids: CASSSNLQGFSEKLFF. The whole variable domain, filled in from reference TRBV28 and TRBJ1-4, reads DVKVTQSSRYLVKRTGEKVFLECVQDMDHENMFWYRQDPGLGLRLIYFSYDVKMKEKGDIPEGYSVSREKKERFSLILESASTNQTSMYLCASSSNLQGFSEKLFFGSGTQLSVL.

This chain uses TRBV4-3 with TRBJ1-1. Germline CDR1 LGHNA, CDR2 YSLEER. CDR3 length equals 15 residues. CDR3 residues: CASSQDLGVNTEAFF.

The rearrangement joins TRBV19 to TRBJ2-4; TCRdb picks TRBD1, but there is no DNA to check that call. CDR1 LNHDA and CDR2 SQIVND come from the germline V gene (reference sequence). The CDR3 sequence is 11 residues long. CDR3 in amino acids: CASGAGDIQYF. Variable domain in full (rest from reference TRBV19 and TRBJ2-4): DGGITQSPKYLFRKEGQNVTLSCEQNLNHDAMYWYRQDPGQGLRLIYYSQIVNDFQKGDIAEGYSVSREKKESFPLTVTSAQKNPTAFYLCASGAGDIQYFGAGTRLSVL.

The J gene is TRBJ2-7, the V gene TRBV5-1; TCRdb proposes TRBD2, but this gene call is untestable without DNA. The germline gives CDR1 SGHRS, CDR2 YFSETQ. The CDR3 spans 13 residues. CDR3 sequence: CASSFGSEYEQYF.

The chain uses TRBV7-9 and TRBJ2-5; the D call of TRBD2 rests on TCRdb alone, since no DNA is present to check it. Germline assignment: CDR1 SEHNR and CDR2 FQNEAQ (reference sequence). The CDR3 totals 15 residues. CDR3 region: CASSNKDTLGETQYF.

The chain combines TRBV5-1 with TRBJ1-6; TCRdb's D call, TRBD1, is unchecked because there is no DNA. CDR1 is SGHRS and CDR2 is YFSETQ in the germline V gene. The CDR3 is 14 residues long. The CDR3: CASSLGDSRLTLHF. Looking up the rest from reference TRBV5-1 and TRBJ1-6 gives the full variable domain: KAGVTQTPRYLIKTRGQQVTLSCSPISGHRSVSWYQQTPGQGLQFLFEYFSETQRNKGNFPGRFSGRQFSNSRSEMNVSTLELGDSALYLCASSLGDSRLTLHFGNGTRLTVT.

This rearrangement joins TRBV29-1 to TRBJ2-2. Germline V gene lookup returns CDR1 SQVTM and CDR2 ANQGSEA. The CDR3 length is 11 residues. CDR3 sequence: CSVGSSGELFF.

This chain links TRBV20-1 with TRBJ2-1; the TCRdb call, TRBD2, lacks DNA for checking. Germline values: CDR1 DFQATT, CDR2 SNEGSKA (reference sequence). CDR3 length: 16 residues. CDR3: CSASFPRGSSYNEQFF.

This CDR3 is CASSGDNNEQFF. The chain combines TRBV27 with TRBJ2-1. Germline loops: CDR1 MNHEY, CDR2 SMNVEV (reference sequence). The CDR3 length is 12 residues.

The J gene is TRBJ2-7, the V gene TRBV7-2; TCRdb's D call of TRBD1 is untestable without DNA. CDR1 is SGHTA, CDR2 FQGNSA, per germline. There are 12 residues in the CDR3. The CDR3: CASSSSPEEQYF.

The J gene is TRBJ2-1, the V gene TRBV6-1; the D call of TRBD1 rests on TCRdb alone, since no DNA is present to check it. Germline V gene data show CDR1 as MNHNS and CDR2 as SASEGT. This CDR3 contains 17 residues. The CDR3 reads CASSGGFFGWTGNEQFF.

The CDR3 here is CASSYSETDVSYNEQFF. The rearrangement uses TRBV6-2 or TRBV6-3 and TRBJ2-1. This CDR3 has 17 amino acids. Germline loops: CDR1 MNHEY, CDR2 SVGEGT.

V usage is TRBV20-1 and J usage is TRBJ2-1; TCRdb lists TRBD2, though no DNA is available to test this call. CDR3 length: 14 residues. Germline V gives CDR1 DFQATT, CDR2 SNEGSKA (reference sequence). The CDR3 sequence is CSAWRTSGRPGQFF.

The CDR3 reads CASSDLRRDTSDTQYF. The chain uses TRBV6-1 and TRBJ2-3; TCRdb gives TRBD1 as the D gene, but with no DNA this cannot be confirmed. In germline, CDR1 is MNHNS, CDR2 SASEGT. The CDR3 is made up of 16 amino acids.

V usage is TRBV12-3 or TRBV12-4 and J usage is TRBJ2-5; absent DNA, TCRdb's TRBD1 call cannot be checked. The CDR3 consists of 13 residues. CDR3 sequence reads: CASSFIRGETQYF.

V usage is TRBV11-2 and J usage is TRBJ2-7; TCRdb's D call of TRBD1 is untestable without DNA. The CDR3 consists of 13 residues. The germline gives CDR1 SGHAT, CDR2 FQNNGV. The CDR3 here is CASRMTGYSEQYF.

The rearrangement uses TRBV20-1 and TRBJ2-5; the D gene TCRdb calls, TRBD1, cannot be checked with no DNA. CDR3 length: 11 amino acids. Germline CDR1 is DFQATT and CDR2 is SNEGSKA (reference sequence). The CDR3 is CSALGAETQYF.

CDR3 amino acids: CASSLARGTYNEQFF. The J gene is TRBJ2-1, the V gene TRBV7-2. There are 15 residues in the CDR3. The germline gives CDR1 SGHTA, CDR2 FQGNSA.